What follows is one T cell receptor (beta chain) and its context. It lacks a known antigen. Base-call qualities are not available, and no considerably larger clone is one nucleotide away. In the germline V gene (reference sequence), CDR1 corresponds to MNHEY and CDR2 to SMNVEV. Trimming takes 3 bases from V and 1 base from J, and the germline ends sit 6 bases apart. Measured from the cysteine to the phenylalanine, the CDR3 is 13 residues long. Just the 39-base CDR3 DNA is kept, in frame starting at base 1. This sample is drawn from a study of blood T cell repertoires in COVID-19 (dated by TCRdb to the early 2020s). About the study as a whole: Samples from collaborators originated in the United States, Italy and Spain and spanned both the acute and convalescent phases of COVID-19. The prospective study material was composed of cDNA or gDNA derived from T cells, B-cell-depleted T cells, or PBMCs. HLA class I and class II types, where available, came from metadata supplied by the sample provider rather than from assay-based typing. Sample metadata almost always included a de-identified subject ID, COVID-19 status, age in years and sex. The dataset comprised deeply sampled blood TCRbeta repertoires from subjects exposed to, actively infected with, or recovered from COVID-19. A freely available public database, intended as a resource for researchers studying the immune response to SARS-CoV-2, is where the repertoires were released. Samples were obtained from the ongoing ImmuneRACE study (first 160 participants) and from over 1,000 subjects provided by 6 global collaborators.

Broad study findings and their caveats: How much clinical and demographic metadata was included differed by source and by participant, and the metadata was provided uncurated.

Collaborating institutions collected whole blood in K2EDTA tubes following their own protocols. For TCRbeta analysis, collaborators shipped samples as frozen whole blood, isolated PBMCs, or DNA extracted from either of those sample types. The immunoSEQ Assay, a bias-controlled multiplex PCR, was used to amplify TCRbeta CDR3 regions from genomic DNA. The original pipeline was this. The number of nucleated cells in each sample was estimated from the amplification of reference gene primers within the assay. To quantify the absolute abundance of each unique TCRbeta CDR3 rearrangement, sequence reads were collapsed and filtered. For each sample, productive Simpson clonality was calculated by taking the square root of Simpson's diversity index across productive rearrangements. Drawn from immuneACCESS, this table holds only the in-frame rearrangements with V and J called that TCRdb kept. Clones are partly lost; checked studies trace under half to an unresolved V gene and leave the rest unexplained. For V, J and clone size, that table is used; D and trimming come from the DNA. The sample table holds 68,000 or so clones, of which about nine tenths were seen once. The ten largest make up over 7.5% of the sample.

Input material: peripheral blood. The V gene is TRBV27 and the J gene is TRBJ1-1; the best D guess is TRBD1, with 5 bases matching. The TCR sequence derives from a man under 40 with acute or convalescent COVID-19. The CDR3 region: CASSFGQNTEAFF. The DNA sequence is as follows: TGTGCCAGCAGTTTTGGACAGAACACTGAAGCTTTCTTT.